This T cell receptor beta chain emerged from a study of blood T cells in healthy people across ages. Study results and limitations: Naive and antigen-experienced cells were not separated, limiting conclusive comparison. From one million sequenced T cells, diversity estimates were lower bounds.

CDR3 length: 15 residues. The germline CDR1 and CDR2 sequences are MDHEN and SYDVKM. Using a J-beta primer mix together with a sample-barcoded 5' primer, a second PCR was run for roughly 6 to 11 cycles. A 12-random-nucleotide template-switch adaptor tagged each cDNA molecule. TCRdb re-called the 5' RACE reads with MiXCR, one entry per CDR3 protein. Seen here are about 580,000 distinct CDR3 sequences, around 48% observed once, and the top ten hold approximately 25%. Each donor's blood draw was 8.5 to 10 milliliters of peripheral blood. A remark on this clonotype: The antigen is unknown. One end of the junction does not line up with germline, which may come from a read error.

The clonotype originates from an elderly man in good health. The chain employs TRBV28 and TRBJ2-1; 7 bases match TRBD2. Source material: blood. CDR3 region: CASSFGGRAQYEQNF. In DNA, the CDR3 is TGTGCCAGCAGTTTCGGAGGGAGGGCCCAGTACGAGCAGAACTTC.